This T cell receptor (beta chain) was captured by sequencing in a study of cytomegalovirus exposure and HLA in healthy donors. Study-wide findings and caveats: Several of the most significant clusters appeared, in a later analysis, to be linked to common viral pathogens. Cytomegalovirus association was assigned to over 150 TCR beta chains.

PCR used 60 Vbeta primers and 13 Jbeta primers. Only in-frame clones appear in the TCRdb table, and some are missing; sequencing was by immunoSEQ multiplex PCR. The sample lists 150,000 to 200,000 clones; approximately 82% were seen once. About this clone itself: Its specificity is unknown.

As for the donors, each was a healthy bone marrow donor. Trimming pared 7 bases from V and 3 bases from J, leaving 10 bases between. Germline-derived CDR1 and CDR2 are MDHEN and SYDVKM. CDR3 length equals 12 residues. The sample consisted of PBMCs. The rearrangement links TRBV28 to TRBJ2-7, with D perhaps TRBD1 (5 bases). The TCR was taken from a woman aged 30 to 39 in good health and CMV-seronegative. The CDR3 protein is CASNSGYYEQYF. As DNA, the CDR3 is TGTGCCAGCAACTCAGGGTACTACGAGCAGTACTTC.